This T cell receptor beta chain was retrieved from a study of human T cells and chemical hapten exposure. Time point in this sample: patch test 2, 6 weeks after DPC sensitization. Described treatment: therapeutic diphenylcyclopropenone sensitization with weekly scalp DPC. Sample donors consisted of patients with alopecia, aged 18 to 70 years, who were suitable for DPC. Study-wide findings and caveats: TCRs above 1 in 1000 frequency stayed constant with DPC sensitization.

A word on this clonotype: Its antigen remains unidentified.

Individual cDNA molecules (in the library) carried attached unique molecular identifiers. TCRdb used MiXCR to reprocess the RACE reads, holding one entry per CDR3 protein. Counted here are about 380,000 distinct CDR3 sequences, nearly 6.5% occurring once; the ten biggest clones make up around 6%. This CDR3 has 12 residues. With 4 bases removed from V and 7 bases from J, the gap between germline ends came to 11 bases. The germline gives CDR1 DFQATT, CDR2 SNEGSKA (reference sequence). The sequenced sample was whole blood, obtained in connection with sensitization to the hapten diphenylcyclopropenone (DPC). The V and J genes are TRBV20-1 and TRBJ2-4, with a possible D match to TRBD2 (5 bases). This sequence was found in a young woman with alopecia areata. Some clones in this sample may be carry-over from other donors' samples. As DNA, the CDR3 is TGCAGTGCTACAGAGGGAGCCAACATTCAGTACTTC. Translated: CSATEGANIQYF.